This T cell receptor (beta chain) stems from a study of blood T cell repertoires in COVID-19. Turning to the study itself: Donors in the United States, Italy and Spain gave samples during acute or convalescent COVID-19.

This CDR3 has 15 amino acids. The germline gives CDR1 SGHRS, CDR2 YFSETQ. V lost 5 bases and J lost 2; bases outside the gene matches: 8. Produced via immunoSEQ multiplex PCR; TCRdb's table is partial and in-frame only. The sample yields roughly 300,000 clones, over 75% seen once. Sequencing input: peripheral blood. This chain uses TRBV5-1 with TRBJ1-2; 8 positions agree with TRBD1. This receptor was identified in a human donor in a cohort sampled during active COVID-19. CDR3 in amino acids: CASRAGTGANYGYTF. The CDR3 bases are TGCGCCAGCAGGGCAGGGACAGGAGCGAACTATGGCTACACCTTC.